The 17 T cell receptor beta chains listed next were all sequenced from one sample in a study of T cell repertoires in cytomegalovirus infection. In TCRdb, the reads were re-called with MiXCR into one record per CDR3 protein. The sample shows 100,000 to 150,000 distinct CDR3 sequences, approximately 24% of them seen only once. What these receptors recognize is not known. The sequenced sample consisted of PBMCs, sequenced either directly or after in vitro stimulation (not recorded which). The receptors were sampled from a human donor in good health (CMV status not recorded). Some clones in this sample may be carry-over from other donors' samples.

The chain recombines TRBV7-9 with TRBJ1-1; D not certain. V was clipped by 8 bases and J by 10 bases, with 14 bases between them. Germline CDR1 reads SEHNR; CDR2 reads FQNEAQ (reference sequence). The CDR3 spans 11 residues. CDR3 sequence reads: CASGYGVLAFF. The CDR3 DNA reads as TGTGCCAGCGGGTACGGGGTACTAGCTTTCTTT. Full variable domain (outside the CDR3, taken from reference TRBV7-9 and TRBJ1-1): DTGVSQNPRHKITKRGQNVTFRCDPISEHNRLYWYRQTLGQGPEFLTYFQNEAQLEKSRLLSDRFSAERPKGSFSTLEIQRTEQGDSAMYLCASGYGVLAFFGQGTRLTVV.

The rearrangement uses TRBV6-2 or TRBV6-3 and TRBJ2-1, with 9 bases matching TRBD2. Germline loops: CDR1 MNHEY, CDR2 SVGEGT. V trimming: 7 bases; J trimming: 2 bases; junction bases outside the gene matches: 9. The CDR3 is 16 amino acids. The CDR3 protein is CASTPGGLAPYNEQFF. The CDR3 DNA reads as TGTGCCAGCACCCCCGGTGGACTAGCGCCCTACAATGAGCAGTTCTTC.

At least ten counts were recorded for this clonotype. J is TRBJ1-1 and V is TRBV7-2; maybe TRBD1 (5 bases). From germline, CDR1 is SGHTA and CDR2 FQGNSA. With 3 bases removed from V and 1 base from J, the gap between germline ends came to 15 bases. The CDR3 sequence is 16 residues long. Here the CDR3 DNA reads TGTGCCAGCAGCTTGTTCTTCAGGGACCGGAACACTGAAGCTTTCTTT. Translated, it gives CASSLFFRDRNTEAFF. Supplemented by reference TRBV7-2 and TRBJ1-1, the full variable domain reads GAGVSQSPSNKVTEKGKDVELRCDPISGHTALYWYRQSLGQGLEFLIYFQGNSAPDKSGLPSDRFSAERTGGSVSTLTIQRTQQEDSAVYLCASSLFFRDRNTEAFFGQGTRLTVV.

The sample holds a few counts of this clonotype. The chain employs TRBV12-3 or TRBV12-4 and TRBJ2-7, with 12 bases aligning to TRBD2. The J segment lost 2 bases and the V segment lost 2 bases, leaving 1 base of the junction unmatched. CDR3 length equals 15 residues. In DNA, the CDR3 is TGTGCCAGCAGTTTAAGGACTAGCGGGGCCTACGAGCAGTACTTC. The encoded protein is CASSLRTSGAYEQYF.

This clonotype showed up just once. The chain couples TRBV20-1 to TRBJ2-1; unclear D gene. Germline V gene sequence: CDR1 DFQATT, CDR2 SNEGSKA (reference sequence). V lost 1 base and J lost 0, with 7 bases in between. There are 14 residues in the CDR3. CDR3 DNA: TGCAGTGCTAGAGGCCCCAGCTCCTACAATGAGCAGTTCTTC. This sequence encodes CSARGPSSYNEQFF.

This sequence joins TRBV12-3 or TRBV12-4 and TRBJ1-2; D is possibly TRBD1 (6 bases). V lost 6 bases, J lost 2 bases, and 10 bases lay in between. The CDR3 sequence is 13 residues long. The CDR3 coding sequence is TGTGCCAGCAGCCCAGGGGAAAACTATGGCTACACCTTC. Residues: CASSPGENYGYTF.

The chain recombines TRBV27 with TRBJ1-4; weak D call: TRBD1 (5 bases). The CDR3 runs 17 residues. V dropped 7 bases and J dropped 4 bases, with 22 bases sitting between them. CDR1 is MNHEY, CDR2 SMNVEV, per germline (reference sequence). CDR3 nucleotide sequence: TGTGCCAGCACCCCAATGGGAGTTCGGGGACTTAATGAAAAACTGTTTTTT. It translates to CASTPMGVRGLNEKLFF.

The V call is TRBV10-3, the J call TRBJ2-7, with 10 bases matching TRBD1. Germline CDR1 and CDR2: ENHRY and SYGVKD. This CDR3 is 14 amino acids long. With V trimmed by 3 bases and J by 5 bases, 4 bases remained unmatched. In DNA form, the CDR3 reads TGTGCCATCAGTGACCGGGACAGGGGTCACGAGCAGTACTTC. It is translated as CAISDRDRGHEQYF.

Only a few counts were recorded for this clonotype. The J gene is TRBJ2-1, the V gene TRBV28; D possibly corresponds to TRBD1 (5 bases). This CDR3 is 16 amino acids long. V was cut by 3 bases and J by 3 bases, with 15 bases left in between. The germline V gene has CDR1 MDHEN and CDR2 SYDVKM. CDR3 DNA: TGTGCCAGCAGTTTCCCCGCTGCGACAGTCTACAATGAGCAGTTCTTC. Translating it yields CASSFPAATVYNEQFF.

The sample holds a few counts of this clonotype. The chain carries TRBV11-2 and TRBJ1-1; D is unclear. Germline CDR1 and CDR2: SGHAT and FQNNGV. The CDR3 is made up of 12 amino acids. Trimming shortened V by 10 bases and J by 1 base, and 10 bases separated the two germline ends. The CDR3 sequence: CATSTSNTEAFF. In DNA form, the CDR3 reads TGTGCCACCTCCACTTCGAACACTGAAGCTTTCTTT.

The sample holds many counts of this clonotype. The rearrangement links TRBV7-2 to TRBJ2-1; TRBD1 aligns across 7 bases. There are 16 residues in the CDR3. V dropped 5 bases and J dropped 5; count of bases not matched to a gene: 12. The V gene's germline CDR1 is SGHTA and CDR2 FQGNSA. Here the CDR3 reads CASSAPNRGINNEQFF. DNA of the CDR3: TGTGCCAGCAGCGCGCCAAACAGGGGAATTAACAATGAGCAGTTCTTC.

This chain connects TRBV20-1 to TRBJ2-3; D not certain. Trimming stripped 4 bases from V and 0 bases from J, with 5 bases between. Germline V gene lookup returns CDR1 DFQATT and CDR2 SNEGSKA (reference sequence). There are 12 residues in the CDR3. This chain's CDR3 is CSATPSTDTQYF. CDR3 coding DNA: TGCAGTGCTACGCCCAGCACAGATACGCAGTATTTT.

V usage is TRBV6-8 and J usage is TRBJ1-1, with D possibly TRBD1 on 5 matching bases. Germline V lookup: CDR1 MNHGY, CDR2 SAAAGT. There are 14 residues in the CDR3. V lost 7 bases to trimming and J lost 0 bases, with 12 bases between them. CDR3 sequence (DNA): TGTGCCAGCACCCGGGACGGCATGAACACTGAAGCTTTCTTT. This encodes CASTRDGMNTEAFF.

The rearrangement joins TRBV7-2 to TRBJ2-5; no clear D gene. Germline V gene lookup returns CDR1 SGHTA and CDR2 FQGNSA. V was trimmed by 3 bases and J by 3 bases, leaving 8 bases between them. This CDR3 is 13 amino acids long. The CDR3 coding sequence is TGTGCCAGCAGCTTTCTGCGTGAAGAGACCCAGTACTTC. Amino acid sequence: CASSFLREETQYF.

This chain links TRBV27 with TRBJ2-1, with D maybe TRBD1 (6 bases). The CDR3 totals 15 residues. Germline V gives CDR1 MNHEY, CDR2 SMNVEV (reference sequence). With 2 bases removed from V and 3 bases from J, the gap between germline ends came to 11 bases. CDR3: CASSLEGQHYNEQFF. Written as DNA, the CDR3 is TGTGCCAGCAGTTTAGAGGGACAACACTACAATGAGCAGTTCTTC.

This clonotype occurred a few times. This chain links TRBV28 with TRBJ2-3, with a weak D call TRBD1 (5 bases). Germline CDR1 reads MDHEN; CDR2 reads SYDVKM. The germline V and J ends were trimmed by 5 bases and 1 base, with 13 bases remaining between them. CDR3 length: 15 amino acids. Written as DNA, the CDR3 is TGTGCCAGCAGTCCCTCGACAGATCGCACAGATACGCAGTATTTT. Protein sequence: CASSPSTDRTDTQYF. Together with reference TRBV28 and TRBJ2-3, the CDR3 gives the full variable domain: DVKVTQSSRYLVKRTGEKVFLECVQDMDHENMFWYRQDPGLGLRLIYFSYDVKMKEKGDIPEGYSVSREKKERFSLILESASTNQTSMYLCASSPSTDRTDTQYFGPGTRLTVL.

This clonotype was found many times. The chain uses TRBV7-8 and TRBJ1-5; D is possibly TRBD1 (5 bases). Germline assignment: CDR1 SGHVS and CDR2 FQNEAQ. The CDR3 runs to 15 residues. Deletions cut 1 base from V and 0 bases from J, with 7 bases between. The CDR3 DNA reads as TGTGCCAGCAGCTTAGGACAGAATAGCAATCAGCCCCAGCATTTT. Residues: CASSLGQNSNQPQHF.